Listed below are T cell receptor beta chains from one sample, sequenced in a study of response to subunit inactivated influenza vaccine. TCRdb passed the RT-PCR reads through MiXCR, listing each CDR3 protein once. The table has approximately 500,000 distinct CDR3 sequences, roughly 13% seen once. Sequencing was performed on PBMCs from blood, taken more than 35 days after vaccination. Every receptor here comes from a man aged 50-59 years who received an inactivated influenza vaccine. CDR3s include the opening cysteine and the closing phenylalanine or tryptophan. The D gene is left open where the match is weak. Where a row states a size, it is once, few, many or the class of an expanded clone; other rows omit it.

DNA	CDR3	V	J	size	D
TGTGCCAGCAGCTTAGGAGTAGCGGGAGAAGAACAGGGAAGCGAGCAGTACTTC	CASSLGVAGEEQGSEQYF	TRBV11-2	TRBJ2-7	once	TRBD2
TGCGCCAGCAGCCAAGGTGGGGCAGGCCCTGTCGTGCAGCAGTACTTC	CASSQGGAGPVVQQYF	TRBV4-1	TRBJ2-7	few	NA
TGTGCCACAAAATTCAGGGTAACCTACAATGAGCAGTTCTTC	CATKFRVTYNEQFF	TRBV10-3	TRBJ2-1	few	NA
TGTGCCAGCAGCCTCTTTAAAGGTTCCAGTGAGCAGTTCTTC	CASSLFKGSSEQFF	TRBV7-2	TRBJ2-1	NA	NA
TGTGCCAGCAGTGACTCAAGACCCAACTACGAGCAGTACTTC	CASSDSRPNYEQYF	TRBV25-1	TRBJ2-7	few	NA
TGTGCCAGCTCGACGGGGGAGCGCACAGATACGCAGTATTTT	CASSTGERTDTQYF	TRBV5-6	TRBJ2-3	few	NA
TGCGCCAGCAGCTTCTCAGGAGGTGTCGGGGAAAAACTGTTTTTT	CASSFSGGVGEKLFF	TRBV5-1	TRBJ1-4	few	NA
TGTGCCAGCAATCGCGTAGAAGAGACCCAGTACTTC	CASNRVEETQYF	TRBV9	TRBJ2-5	few	NA
TGTGCCAGCAGCTTAGCTGACGGTTCCTACGAGCAGTACTTC	CASSLADGSYEQYF	TRBV13	TRBJ2-7	many	NA
TGTGCCAGCAGTTTGAGGGGGCGGGGGGCCCCTTTAAATGAGCAGTTCTTC	CASSLRGRGAPLNEQFF	TRBV27	TRBJ2-1	few	NA
TGTGCCAGCAGTACATTGCTACAGGATACGCAGTATTTT	CASSTLLQDTQYF	TRBV7-3	TRBJ2-3	NA	NA
TGCGCCAGCAGCCCCGGACACAACTATGGCTACACCTTC	CASSPGHNYGYTF	TRBV4-3	TRBJ1-2	few	NA
TGTGCCAGCAGTCAGCGCCAACCATACAATGAGCAGTTCTTC	CASSQRQPYNEQFF	TRBV27	TRBJ2-1	few	NA
TGTGCCAGCAGCTTAGGGGTGACTAACACCGGGGAGCTGTTTTTT	CASSLGVTNTGELFF	TRBV7-9	TRBJ2-2	NA	NA
TGTGCCAGCAGTTCACCGGGGGCAAACATTCAGTACTTC	CASSSPGANIQYF	TRBV12-3/TRBV12-4	TRBJ2-4	many	NA